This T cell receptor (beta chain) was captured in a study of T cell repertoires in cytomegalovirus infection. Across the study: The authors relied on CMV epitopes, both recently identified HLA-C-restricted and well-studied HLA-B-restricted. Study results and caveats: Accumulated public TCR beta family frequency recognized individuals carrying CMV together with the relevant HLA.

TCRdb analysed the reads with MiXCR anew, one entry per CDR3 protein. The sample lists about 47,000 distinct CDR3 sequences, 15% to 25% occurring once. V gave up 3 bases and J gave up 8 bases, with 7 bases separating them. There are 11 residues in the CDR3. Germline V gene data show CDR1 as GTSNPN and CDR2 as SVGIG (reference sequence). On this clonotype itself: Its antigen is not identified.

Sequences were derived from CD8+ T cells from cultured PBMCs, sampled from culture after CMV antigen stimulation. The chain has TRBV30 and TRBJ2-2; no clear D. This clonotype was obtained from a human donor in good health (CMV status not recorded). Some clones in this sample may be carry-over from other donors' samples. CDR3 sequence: CAWRRQGELFF. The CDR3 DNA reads TGTGCCTGGAGGAGACAAGGGGAGCTGTTTTTT.